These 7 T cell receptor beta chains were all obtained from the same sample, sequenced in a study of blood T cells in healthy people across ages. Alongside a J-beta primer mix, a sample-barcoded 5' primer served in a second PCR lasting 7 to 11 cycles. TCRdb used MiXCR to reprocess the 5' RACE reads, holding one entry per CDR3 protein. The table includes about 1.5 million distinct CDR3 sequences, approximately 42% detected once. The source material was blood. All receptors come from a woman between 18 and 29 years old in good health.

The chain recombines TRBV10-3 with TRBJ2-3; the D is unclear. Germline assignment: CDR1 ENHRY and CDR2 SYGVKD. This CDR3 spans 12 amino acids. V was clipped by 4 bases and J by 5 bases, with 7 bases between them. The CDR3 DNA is TGTGCCATCAGTGCAGTACAAGATACGCAGTATTTT. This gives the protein CAISAVQDTQYF.

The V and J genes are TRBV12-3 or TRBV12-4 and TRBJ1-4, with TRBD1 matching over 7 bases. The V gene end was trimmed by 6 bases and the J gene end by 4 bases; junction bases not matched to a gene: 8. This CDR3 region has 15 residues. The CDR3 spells CASRPSTGSNEKLFF. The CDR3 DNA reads TGTGCCAGCAGACCGTCGACAGGGAGTAATGAAAAACTGTTTTTT.

The CDR3: CATSDTGTGGGDTQYF. As DNA, the CDR3 is TGTGCCACCAGTGACACGGGGACAGGCGGCGGAGATACGCAGTATTTT. The rearrangement uses TRBV24-1 and TRBJ2-3; 8 bases align to TRBD1. The CDR3 totals 16 residues. The J segment lost 5 bases and the V segment lost 4 bases, leaving 10 bases of the junction unmatched. CDR1 and CDR2 from the germline V gene are KGHDR and SFDVKD.

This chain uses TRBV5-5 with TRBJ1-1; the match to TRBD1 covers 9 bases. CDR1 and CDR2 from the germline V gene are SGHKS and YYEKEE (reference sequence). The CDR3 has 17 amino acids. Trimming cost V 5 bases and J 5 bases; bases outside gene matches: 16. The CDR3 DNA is TGTGCCAGCAGTTCCGGGACAGGGTATATGCGTTTAACTGAAGCTTTCTTT. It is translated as CASSSGTGYMRLTEAFF.

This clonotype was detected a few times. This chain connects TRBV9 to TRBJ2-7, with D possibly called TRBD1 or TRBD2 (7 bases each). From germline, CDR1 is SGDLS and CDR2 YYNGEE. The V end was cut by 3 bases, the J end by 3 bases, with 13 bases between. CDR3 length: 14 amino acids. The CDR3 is CASSGAGQIYEQYF. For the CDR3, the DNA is TGTGCCAGCAGCGGAGCGGGACAGATCTACGAGCAGTACTTC.

Here the CDR3 reads CSVGGEDLSYEQYF. In DNA, the CDR3 is TGCAGCGTGGGAGGGGAGGACTTATCCTACGAGCAGTACTTC. This chain links TRBV29-1 with TRBJ2-7; the match to TRBD2 covers 7 bases. From germline, CDR1 is SQVTM and CDR2 ANQGSEA. The V segment lost 6 bases and the J segment 1 base; nucleotides outside the gene matches: 9. The CDR3 consists of 14 residues.

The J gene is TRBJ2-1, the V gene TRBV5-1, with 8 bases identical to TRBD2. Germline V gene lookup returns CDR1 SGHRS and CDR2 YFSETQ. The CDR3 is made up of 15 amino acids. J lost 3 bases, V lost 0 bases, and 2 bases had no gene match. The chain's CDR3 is CASSLGGGYYNEQFF. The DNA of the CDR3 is TGCGCCAGCAGCTTGGGCGGGGGGTACTACAATGAGCAGTTCTTC.